This entry features one T cell receptor beta chain sequence. Sequenced by immunoSEQ multiplex PCR; TCRdb stores in-frame clones only, minus some. This sample has approximately 70,000 clones, with 85% to 90% found just once. The CDR3 spans 13 residues. V lost 2 bases, J lost 1 base, and 5 bases lay in between. CDR1 MDHEN and CDR2 SYDVKM come from the germline V gene. The data were taken from a study of PD-L1 blockade in urothelial cancer. The overall study: In the patient group, about 85% of the roughly 29 were males with bladder-origin urothelial cancer. A median roughly 150,000 T cells were found in blood samples.

V is TRBV28 and J is TRBJ2-5; D call uncertain. The source material was PBMCs, sampled around atezolizumab (anti-PD-L1) treatment. The TCR comes from a man aged 55 to 70 with urothelial cancer. The CDR3 DNA reads as TGTGCCAGCAGTTTAGGCAGCCAAGAGACCCAGTACTTC. Its protein is CASSLGSQETQYF. Full variable domain (missing parts from reference TRBV28 and TRBJ2-5): DVKVTQSSRYLVKRTGEKVFLECVQDMDHENMFWYRQDPGLGLRLIYFSYDVKMKEKGDIPEGYSVSREKKERFSLILESASTNQTSMYLCASSLGSQETQYFGPGTRLLVL.